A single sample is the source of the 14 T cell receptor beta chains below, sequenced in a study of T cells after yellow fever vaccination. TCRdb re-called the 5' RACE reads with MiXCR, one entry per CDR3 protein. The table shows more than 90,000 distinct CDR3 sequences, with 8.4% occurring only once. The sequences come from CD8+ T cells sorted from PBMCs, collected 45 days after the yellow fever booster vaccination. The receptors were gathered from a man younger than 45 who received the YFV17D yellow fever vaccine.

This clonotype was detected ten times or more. The CDR3: CSVEWHLGNEQFF. CDR3 coding DNA: TGCAGCGTTGAATGGCACTTGGGCAATGAGCAGTTCTTC. This chain connects TRBV29-1 to TRBJ2-1; D is ambiguous. V lost 2 bases and J 6 bases, leaving 11 bases between the germline ends. This CDR3 is 13 amino acids long. The germline V gene has CDR1 SQVTM and CDR2 ANQGSEA.

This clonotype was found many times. The CDR3 nucleotides are TGCAGCGTTGAAGATCTGGCTAGCGGGAGCTCCTACGAGCAGTACTTC. Amino acids: CSVEDLASGSSYEQYF. The chain couples TRBV29-1 to TRBJ2-7; 10 bases line up with TRBD2. There are 16 residues in the CDR3. Germline V gives CDR1 SQVTM, CDR2 ANQGSEA. V gave up 0 bases and J gave up 0 bases; unmatched junction bases: 5.

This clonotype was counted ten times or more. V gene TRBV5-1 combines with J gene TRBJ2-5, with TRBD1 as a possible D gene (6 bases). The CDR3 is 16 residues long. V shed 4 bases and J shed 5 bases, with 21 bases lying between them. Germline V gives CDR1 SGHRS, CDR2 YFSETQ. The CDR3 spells CASSQGSNYGLETQYF. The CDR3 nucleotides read TGCGCCAGCAGCCAGGGGAGTAATTACGGTTTGGAGACCCAGTACTTC.

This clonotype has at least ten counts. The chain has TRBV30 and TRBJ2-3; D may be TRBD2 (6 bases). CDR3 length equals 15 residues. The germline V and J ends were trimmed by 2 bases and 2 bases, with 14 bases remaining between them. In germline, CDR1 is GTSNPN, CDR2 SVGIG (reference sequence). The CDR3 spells CAWSLGGTHTDTQYF. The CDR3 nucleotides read TGTGCCTGGAGTCTTGGCGGGACCCACACAGATACGCAGTATTTT.

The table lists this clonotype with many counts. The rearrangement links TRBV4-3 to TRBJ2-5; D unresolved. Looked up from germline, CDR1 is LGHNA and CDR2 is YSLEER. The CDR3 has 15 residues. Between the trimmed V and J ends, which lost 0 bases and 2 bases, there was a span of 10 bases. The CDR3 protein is CASSQDLSIQETQYF. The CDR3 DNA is TGCGCCAGCAGCCAAGATCTTAGTATTCAAGAGACCCAGTACTTC.

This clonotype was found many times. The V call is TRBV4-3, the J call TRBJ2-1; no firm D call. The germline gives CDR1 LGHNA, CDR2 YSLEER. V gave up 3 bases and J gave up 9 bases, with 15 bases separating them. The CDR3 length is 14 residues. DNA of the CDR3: TGCGCCAGCAGCCAGACCCTAGGTGGTGGTGAGCAGTTCTTC. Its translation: CASSQTLGGGEQFF.

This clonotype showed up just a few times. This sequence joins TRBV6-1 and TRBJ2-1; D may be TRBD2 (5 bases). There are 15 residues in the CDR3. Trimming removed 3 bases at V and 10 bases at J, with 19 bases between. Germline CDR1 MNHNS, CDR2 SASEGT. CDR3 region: CASSDSLFASREQFF. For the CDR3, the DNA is TGTGCCAGCAGTGATTCCCTCTTCGCTAGCCGCGAGCAGTTCTTC.

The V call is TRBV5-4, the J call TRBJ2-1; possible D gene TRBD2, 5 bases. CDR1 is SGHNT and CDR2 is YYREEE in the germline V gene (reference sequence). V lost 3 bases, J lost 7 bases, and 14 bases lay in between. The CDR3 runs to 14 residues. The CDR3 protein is CASSSSRGSNEQFF. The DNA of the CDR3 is TGTGCCAGCAGCTCAAGTCGCGGGTCGAATGAGCAGTTCTTC. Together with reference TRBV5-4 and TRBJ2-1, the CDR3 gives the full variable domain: ETGVTQSPTHLIKTRGQQVTLRCSSQSGHNTVSWYQQALGQGPQFIFQYYREEENGRGNFPPRFSGLQFPNYSSELNVNALELDDSALYLCASSSSRGSNEQFFGPGTRLTVL.

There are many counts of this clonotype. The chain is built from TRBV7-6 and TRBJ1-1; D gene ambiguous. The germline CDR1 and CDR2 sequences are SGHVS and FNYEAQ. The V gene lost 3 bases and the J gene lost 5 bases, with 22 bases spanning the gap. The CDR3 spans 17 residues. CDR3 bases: TGTGCCAGCAGCTTGGGCGCAGATGGTTCCGGAGGAACTGAAGCTTTCTTT. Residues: CASSLGADGSGGTEAFF. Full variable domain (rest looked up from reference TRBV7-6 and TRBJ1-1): GAGVSQSPRYKVTKRGQDVALRCDPISGHVSLYWYRQALGQGPEFLTYFNYEAQQDKSGLPNDRFSAERPEGSISTLTIQRTEQRDSAMYRCASSLGADGSGGTEAFFGQGTRLTVV.

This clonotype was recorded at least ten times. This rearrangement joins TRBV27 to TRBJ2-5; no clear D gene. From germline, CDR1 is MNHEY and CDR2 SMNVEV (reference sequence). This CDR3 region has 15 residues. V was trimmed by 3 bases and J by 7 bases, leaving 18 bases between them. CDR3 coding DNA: TGTGCCAGCAGTTTCGAATCGGGCGGCGGCGGGACCCAGTACTTC. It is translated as CASSFESGGGGTQYF.

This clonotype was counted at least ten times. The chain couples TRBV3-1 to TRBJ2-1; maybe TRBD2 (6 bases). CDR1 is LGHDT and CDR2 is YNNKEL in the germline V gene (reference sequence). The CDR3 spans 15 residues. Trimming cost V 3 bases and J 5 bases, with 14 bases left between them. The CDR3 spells CASSQLGRGDNEQFF. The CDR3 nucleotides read TGTGCCAGCAGCCAGTTGGGGCGGGGAGACAATGAGCAGTTCTTC.

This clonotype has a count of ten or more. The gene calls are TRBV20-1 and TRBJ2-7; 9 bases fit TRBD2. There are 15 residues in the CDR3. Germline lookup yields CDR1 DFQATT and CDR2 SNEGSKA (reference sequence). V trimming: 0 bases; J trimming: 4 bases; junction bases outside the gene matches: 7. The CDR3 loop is CSARDKGLAIYEQYF. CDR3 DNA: TGCAGTGCTAGAGATAAGGGACTAGCTATATACGAGCAGTACTTC.

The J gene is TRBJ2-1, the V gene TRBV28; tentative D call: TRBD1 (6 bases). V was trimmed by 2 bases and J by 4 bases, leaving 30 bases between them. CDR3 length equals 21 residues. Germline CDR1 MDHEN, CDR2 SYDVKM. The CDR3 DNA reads TGTGCCAGCAGTTTAATTAAGTTTGGATCCCCCCGGGACACTGCTTACAATGAGCAGTTCTTC. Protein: CASSLIKFGSPRDTAYNEQFF. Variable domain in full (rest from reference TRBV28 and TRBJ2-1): DVKVTQSSRYLVKRTGEKVFLECVQDMDHENMFWYRQDPGLGLRLIYFSYDVKMKEKGDIPEGYSVSREKKERFSLILESASTNQTSMYLCASSLIKFGSPRDTAYNEQFFGPGTRLTVL.

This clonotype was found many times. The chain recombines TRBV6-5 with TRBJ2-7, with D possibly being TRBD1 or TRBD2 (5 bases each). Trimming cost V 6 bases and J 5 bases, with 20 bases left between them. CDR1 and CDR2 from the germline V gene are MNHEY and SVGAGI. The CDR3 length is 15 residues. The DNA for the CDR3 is TGTGCCAGCAGATACACCCGGGGTCTGGGGGACGAGCAGTACTTC. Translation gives CASRYTRGLGDEQYF.